The source of this T cell receptor beta chain is a study of post-analysis software for immune sequencing data. Study overall: Relapsing-remitting, secondary progressive and progressive-relapsing multiple sclerosis were all included among the disease courses.

This clonotype has just a few counts. Its cognate antigen is unknown. Trimming at V came to 4 bases and at J to 2 bases, leaving 5 bases not matched to a gene. The CDR3 length is 16 residues. In germline, CDR1 is SGHRS, CDR2 YFSETQ. Built from TCR beta cDNA, the libraries had unique molecular identifiers in them. Roughly 470,000 cDNA molecules came from around 1 to 9.1 million T cells. One entry per CDR3 protein results from TCRdb running MiXCR on the PCR reads. The sample carries hundreds of thousands of distinct CDR3 sequences, about 50% recorded once. Broader study findings: Those samples that were prepared in the same batch co-clustered strongly by F measure. Significantly decreased normalized Chao1 diversity was recorded for multiple sclerosis patients relative to controls. Controls had lower frequencies than patients of 4 or 5 TRBV segments, which included TRBV5-6, TRBV5-1 and TRBV20-1.

The source is a girl between 10 and 17 years old with multiple sclerosis. Sequencing used blood. This chain uses TRBV5-1 with TRBJ2-7, with TRBD2 matching 14 bases. The chain's CDR3 is CASSEMTSGRAYEQYF. CDR3 nucleotide sequence: TGCGCCAGCAGCGAAATGACTAGCGGGAGGGCCTACGAGCAGTACTTC.